The source of this T cell receptor (beta chain) is a study of T cell clones after liver transplantation. The method was immunoSEQ multiplex PCR; TCRdb's version includes in-frame clones alone and lacks a portion of them. The sample carries 90,000 to 120,000 clones, 82% recorded once. This CDR3 region has 15 residues. Germline trimming cut 0 bases from V and 4 bases from J; bases unmatched to any gene: 6. Germline values: CDR1 SGHKS, CDR2 YYEKEE (reference sequence). Overall study results and limits: Small, mixed patient groups and varying post-transplant times limit these conclusions.

Turning to this clone: Its matching antigen is unknown.

The clonotype comes from a human donor who received a liver transplant. The source material was CD4+ T cells from blood, sampled before liver transplant. The genes are TRBV5-5 and TRBJ2-7; 8 bases are a match to TRBD1. The CDR3 here is CASSLAADRGYEQYF. CDR3 coding DNA: TGTGCCAGCAGCTTGGCCGCTGACAGGGGTTACGAGCAGTACTTC.